These T cell receptor beta chains were read from a single sample in a study of cytomegalovirus exposure and HLA in healthy donors. Measured with immunoSEQ multiplex PCR; TCRdb has only the in-frame clones, and not every one. The sample yields roughly 180,000 clones, roughly 75% seen once. Sequences were obtained from PBMCs. The receptor source for this set is a woman aged 40-49 years in good health and CMV-seropositive. The CDR3 runs from the conserved cysteine through the conserved F or W. A D gene is named only where the DNA matches it firmly. Expanded clones get a size class; other rows say once, few or many, or leave the size out.

clone size	D gene	V gene	J gene	CDR3 protein	CDR3 DNA
-	-	TRBV7-3	TRBJ2-7	CASSLLYGSAYEQYF	TGTGCCAGCAGCTTATTGTACGGGAGTGCCTACGAGCAGTACTTC
-	TRBD1	TRBV11-2	TRBJ1-4	CASSPHPRQGVNEKLFF	TGTGCCAGCAGCCCACACCCGCGACAGGGGGTTAATGAAAAACTGTTTTTT
-	-	TRBV5-1	TRBJ1-2	CASSPEGRVSYGYTF	TGCGCCAGCAGCCCGGAAGGGAGGGTGAGCTATGGCTACACCTTC
-	TRBD2	TRBV5-1	TRBJ2-3	CASSLARTSGSTDTQYF	TGCGCCAGCAGCTTGGCCCGGACTAGCGGGAGCACAGATACGCAGTATTTT
-	-	TRBV15	TRBJ2-5	CATSRAGQETQYF	TGTGCCACCAGCAGAGCAGGCCAAGAGACCCAGTACTTC
-	-	TRBV19	TRBJ1-1	CASSIGGGQMNTEAFF	TGTGCCAGTAGTATCGGGGGGGGCCAGATGAACACTGAAGCTTTCTTT
few	TRBD2	TRBV19	TRBJ2-2	CASSITSGTGELFF	TGTGCCAGTAGTATCACTAGCGGGACCGGGGAGCTGTTTTTT
-	-	TRBV27	TRBJ1-5	CATWGGAFNQPQHF	TGTGCCACCTGGGGGGGGGCATTCAATCAGCCCCAGCATTTT
-	-	TRBV13	TRBJ2-2	CASSRRNTGELFF	TGTGCCAGCAGCCGTCGGAACACCGGGGAGCTGTTTTTT
-	TRBD1	TRBV7-3	TRBJ2-1	CASSPRDRGQRNEQFF	TGTGCCAGCAGCCCTAGGGACAGAGGGCAACGCAATGAGCAGTTCTTC
few	-	TRBV15	TRBJ1-5	CATSRETGLNQPQHF	TGTGCCACCAGCAGAGAAACGGGTCTCAATCAGCCCCAGCATTTT
-	TRBD1	TRBV5-1	TRBJ1-2	CASSSQTGNYGYTF	TGCGCCAGCAGCTCGCAGACAGGGAACTATGGCTACACCTTC
-	TRBD1	TRBV9	TRBJ2-5	CASNTGTGVETQYF	TGTGCCAGCAACACCGGGACAGGGGTAGAGACCCAGTACTTC
-	-	TRBV4-2	TRBJ2-7	CASSQGGHLYEQYF	TGTGCCAGCAGCCAAGGGGGACACCTCTACGAGCAGTACTTC
-	TRBD1	TRBV7-9	TRBJ2-7	CACRGTGSYEQYF	TGTGCCTGCCGTGGGACAGGCTCCTACGAGCAGTACTTC
-	-	TRBV7-3	TRBJ1-2	CASSPGRQGGSRNYGYTF	TGTGCCAGCAGCCCGGGCAGGCAGGGAGGGAGCCGGAACTATGGCTACACCTTC
-	TRBD2	TRBV19	TRBJ2-3	CASSPTGTSGRTSTDTQYF	TGTGCCAGTAGTCCGACGGGAACTAGCGGGAGAACTAGCACAGATACGCAGTATTTT
once	-	TRBV10-3	TRBJ2-3	CAISESGGGRRTDTQYF	TGTGCCATCAGTGAGTCAGGGGGCGGGAGGCGAACAGATACGCAGTATTTT
-	-	TRBV5-1	TRBJ2-3	CASSLDRNTDTQYF	TGCGCCAGCAGCTTGGACAGAAACACAGATACGCAGTATTTT
-	TRBD2	TRBV28	TRBJ2-7	CASNVASGKREQYF	TGTGCCAGCAACGTCGCTAGCGGGAAACGCGAGCAGTACTTC
few	TRBD1	TRBV28	TRBJ1-2	CASSSITGGARSGGYTF	TGTGCCAGCAGTTCTATCACAGGGGGCGCTCGATCAGGTGGCTACACCTTC
-	-	TRBV5-1	TRBJ1-3	CASGEGQTGNTIYF	TGCGCCAGCGGAGAGGGCCAAACTGGAAACACCATATATTTT
-	-	TRBV27	TRBJ2-7	CASSKSYYEQYF	TGTGCCAGCAGTAAATCTTACTACGAGCAGTACTTC
few	TRBD2	TRBV6-1	TRBJ2-7	CASSEAGGVYERQYF	TGTGCCAGCAGTGAAGCGGGGGGGGTCTACGAGCGGCAGTACTTC
-	TRBD1	TRBV29-1	TRBJ1-2	CSVGQSNYGYTF	TGCAGCGTGGGACAGAGCAACTATGGCTACACCTTC
few	TRBD2	TRBV2	TRBJ2-1	CASSAGPSGAPNEQFF	TGTGCCAGCAGTGCCGGTCCTAGCGGAGCCCCCAATGAGCAGTTCTTC
-	-	TRBV11-1	TRBJ2-7	CASSLARKGVGGLLDEQYF	TGTGCCAGCAGCTTAGCGCGGAAAGGTGTAGGCGGGCTACTGGACGAGCAGTACTTC
few	-	TRBV6-5	TRBJ2-1	CASSYSGVGYNEQFF	TGTGCCAGCAGTTACTCCGGGGTAGGCTACAATGAGCAGTTCTTC
-	TRBD1	TRBV18	TRBJ1-5	CASSPGKGAGQPQHF	TGTGCCAGCTCACCGGGTAAGGGGGCCGGTCAGCCCCAGCATTTT
-	TRBD1	TRBV6-6	TRBJ2-1	CASNTPGTGDNEQFF	TGTGCCAGCAACACCCCCGGGACAGGGGACAATGAGCAGTTCTTC
once	-	TRBV6-5	TRBJ1-1	CASSPGPPKGAFF	TGTGCCAGCAGTCCTGGGCCCCCCAAAGGAGCTTTCTTT
-	TRBD2	TRBV2	TRBJ2-3	CASRGLAGADDRGVGSTDTQYF	TGTGCCAGCAGAGGACTAGCGGGAGCCGATGACCGGGGGGTTGGTAGCACAGATACGCAGTATTTT
-	TRBD1	TRBV18	TRBJ2-4	CASSPYGQGQNIQYF	TGTGCCAGCTCACCGTATGGACAGGGGCAAAACATTCAGTACTTC
-	-	TRBV27	TRBJ1-6	CASSNTNSPLHF	TGTGCCAGCAGTAACACAAATTCACCCCTCCACTTT
-	TRBD1	TRBV11-1	TRBJ2-1	CASSRTGNFNEQFF	TGTGCCAGCAGCCGGACAGGGAACTTTAATGAGCAGTTCTTC
-	-	TRBV6-6	TRBJ2-1	CASSLLAVDSYNEQFF	TGTGCCAGCAGCCTACTAGCAGTGGACTCCTACAATGAGCAGTTCTTC
-	TRBD2	TRBV19	TRBJ2-1	CASSILSGSNNEQFF	TGTGCCAGTAGTATATTAAGCGGGAGTAACAATGAGCAGTTCTTC
-	TRBD1	TRBV19	TRBJ2-3	CASSSGQGWADTQYF	TGTGCCAGTAGTTCCGGACAGGGGTGGGCAGATACGCAGTATTTT
-	TRBD2	TRBV19	TRBJ2-3	CASSKNPLAGGWDVQYF	TGTGCCAGTAGTAAAAACCCCCTAGCGGGGGGGTGGGATGTGCAGTATTTT